This TCR beta chain came from a study of cytomegalovirus exposure and HLA in healthy donors. Study at large: The use of the same platform for the approximately 130 validation repertoires and the roughly 700 first-cohort repertoires was reported by a later analysis.

In germline, CDR1 is LGHNA, CDR2 YNFKEQ. The J segment lost 4 bases and the V segment lost 6 bases, leaving 2 bases of the junction unmatched. The CDR3 extends over 14 amino acids. Findings of the study overall: The tendency of first-cohort TCR clusters to co-occur in the roughly 130 validation repertoires emerged from a later analysis. Associated with cytomegalovirus, according to the listing, were around 160 TCR beta chains.

Sequenced by immunoSEQ multiplex PCR; TCRdb stores in-frame clones only, minus some. The data show 200,000 or so clones, roughly 84% seen once. Regarding this clone: Its target is unknown.

The receptor was isolated from a woman aged 18-29 years in good health and CMV-seropositive. This chain links TRBV4-2 with TRBJ2-2; 10 nucleotides align to TRBD2. The sample taken for sequencing was PBMCs. The CDR3: CASSSGRITGELFF. The CDR3 nucleotides read TGTGCCAGCAGTAGCGGGAGGATCACCGGGGAGCTGTTTTTT.